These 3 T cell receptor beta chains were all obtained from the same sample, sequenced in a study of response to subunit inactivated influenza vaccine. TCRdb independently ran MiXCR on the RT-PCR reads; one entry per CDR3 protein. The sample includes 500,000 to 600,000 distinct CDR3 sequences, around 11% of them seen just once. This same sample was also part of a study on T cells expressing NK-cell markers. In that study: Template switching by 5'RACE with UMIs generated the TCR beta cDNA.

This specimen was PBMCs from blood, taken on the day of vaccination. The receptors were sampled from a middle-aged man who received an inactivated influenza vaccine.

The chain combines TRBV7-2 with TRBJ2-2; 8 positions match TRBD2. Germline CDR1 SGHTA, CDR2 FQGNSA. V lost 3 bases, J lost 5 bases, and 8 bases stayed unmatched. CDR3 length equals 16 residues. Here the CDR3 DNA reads TGTGCCAGCAGCTTGGGGCTAGCGGGTTGGACCGGGGAGCTGTTTTTT. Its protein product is CASSLGLAGWTGELFF.

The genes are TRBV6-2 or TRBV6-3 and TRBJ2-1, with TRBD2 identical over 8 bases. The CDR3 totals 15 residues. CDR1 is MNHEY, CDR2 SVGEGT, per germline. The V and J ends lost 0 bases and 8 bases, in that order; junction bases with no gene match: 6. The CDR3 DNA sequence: TGTGCCAGCAGTTACTCCGGGGGGGCCACCTATGAGCAGTTCTTC. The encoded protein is CASSYSGGATYEQFF.

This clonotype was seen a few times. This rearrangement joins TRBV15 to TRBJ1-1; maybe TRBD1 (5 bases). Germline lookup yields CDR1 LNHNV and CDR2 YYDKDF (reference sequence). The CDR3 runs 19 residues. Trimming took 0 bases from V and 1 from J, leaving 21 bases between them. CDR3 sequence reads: CATSRDWGSVGITNTEAFF. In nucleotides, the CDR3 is TGTGCCACCAGCAGAGATTGGGGCAGCGTCGGGATTACGAACACTGAAGCTTTCTTT.